A selection of T cell receptor beta chains follows, all from one sample in a study of siplizumab effects on memory and regulatory T cells. Profiled with immunoSEQ multiplex PCR; TCRdb holds only in-frame clones, not every one. Of 100,000 or so clones listed, roughly 92% are singletons. The sequenced sample consisted of Tregs sorted from blood. All receptors derive from a human donor in good health. Both conserved end residues are part of each CDR3. Each record gives: J gene, clone size, CDR3 length, V gene, D gene, CDR3 protein, CDR3 DNA. A D gene is named only where the DNA matches it firmly. Clone size is not always given. Where it is, it says once, few, many or a class for expanded clones.

TRBJ2-7 NA 13 TRBV18 NA CASSNRETYEQYF TGTGCCAGCTCAAACAGAGAAACCTACGAGCAGTACTTC
TRBJ2-3 once 17 TRBV4-2 NA CASGRGGGTISTDTQYF TGTGCCAGCGGCCGGGGAGGCGGGACGATTAGCACAGATACGCAGTATTTT
TRBJ2-2 NA 14 TRBV10-3 NA CAISESGPTGELFF TGTGCCATCAGTGAGTCCGGGCCCACCGGGGAGCTGTTTTTT
TRBJ2-1 NA 16 TRBV7-3 NA CASSLKVPSRDNEQFF TGTGCCAGCAGCTTAAAAGTACCTAGTCGGGATAATGAGCAGTTCTTC
TRBJ2-7 once 15 TRBV5-6 TRBD2 CASSFRTSGRNEQYF TGTGCCAGCAGCTTTCGGACTAGCGGGAGGAACGAGCAGTACTTC
TRBJ2-3 NA 16 TRBV14 TRBD1 CASSLITGGSTDTQYF TGTGCCAGCAGCCTGATAACAGGGGGAAGCACAGATACGCAGTATTTT
TRBJ2-7 NA 15 TRBV9 TRBD1 CASSAQTGNIAEQYF TGTGCCAGCAGCGCCCAGACAGGGAACATCGCCGAGCAGTACTTC
TRBJ1-3 NA 14 TRBV5-6 NA CASSLQALRNTIYF TGTGCCAGCAGCTTACAGGCCCTCAGAAACACCATATATTTT
TRBJ1-6 NA 14 TRBV18 NA CASSPPGWNSPLHF TGTGCCAGCTCACCACCTGGTTGGAATTCACCCCTCCACTTT
TRBJ2-1 NA 10 TRBV2 NA CAVKSVEQFF TGTGCCGTAAAATCGGTTGAGCAGTTCTTC
TRBJ2-7 NA 14 TRBV9 NA CASSVGQRSHEQYF TGTGCCAGCAGCGTAGGTCAGCGCTCCCACGAGCAGTACTTC
TRBJ1-1 once 13 TRBV6-4 NA CASSVNWRDEAFF TGTGCCAGCAGCGTTAATTGGAGGGATGAAGCTTTCTTT
TRBJ2-7 NA 12 TRBV7-9 NA CASSPSPYEQYF TGTGCCAGCAGCCCCAGCCCCTACGAGCAGTACTTC
TRBJ2-1 NA 11 TRBV7-2 NA CASSPFNEQFF TGTGCCAGCAGCCCCTTCAATGAGCAGTTCTTC
TRBJ1-1 NA 16 TRBV18 NA CASSPPSVLMNTEAFF TGTGCCAGCTCACCACCGAGCGTACTTATGAACACTGAAGCTTTCTTT
TRBJ2-5 NA 12 TRBV29-1 NA CSVIWGQETQYF TGCAGCGTAATCTGGGGCCAAGAGACCCAGTACTTC
TRBJ2-7 NA 15 TRBV11-1 TRBD1 CASSPLGTGSYEQYF TGTGCCAGCAGCCCCCTCGGGACAGGCTCCTACGAGCAGTACTTC
TRBJ1-1 once 16 TRBV7-9 NA CASSPLGSLGGTEAFF TGTGCCAGCAGCCCATTAGGTTCTTTGGGGGGCACTGAAGCTTTCTTT
TRBJ1-1 NA 14 TRBV27 NA CATHGVGLRAEAFF TGTGCCACCCACGGGGTAGGGCTAAGGGCTGAAGCTTTCTTT
TRBJ2-1 NA 17 TRBV19 NA CASSKPGGGSSYNEQFF TGTGCCAGTAGCAAACCAGGGGGCGGGAGTTCCTACAATGAGCAGTTCTTC
TRBJ2-5 once 14 TRBV5-1 NA CASSSLDSQETQYF TGCGCCAGCAGCTCTTTGGACAGCCAAGAGACCCAGTACTTC
TRBJ2-1 NA 14 TRBV7-6 NA CASSLGPSINEQFF TGTGCCAGCAGCTTAGGTCCTAGCATCAATGAGCAGTTCTTC
TRBJ2-7 NA 17 TRBV23-1 NA CASSHLPGDLLSYEQYF TGCGCCAGCAGTCACCTCCCGGGGGACTTACTCTCCTACGAGCAGTACTTC
TRBJ2-7 once 16 TRBV5-1 TRBD2 CASSQLGLAGSYEQYF TGCGCCAGCAGCCAACTGGGACTAGCGGGATCCTACGAGCAGTACTTC
TRBJ2-7 NA 15 TRBV9 TRBD2 CASSVGRGSSYEQYF TGTGCCAGCAGCGTAGGTCGCGGGAGTAGCTACGAGCAGTACTTC
TRBJ2-3 NA 11 TRBV5-8 NA CATERTDTQYF TGTGCCACCGAGCGGACAGATACGCAGTATTTT
TRBJ2-1 NA 15 TRBV11-2 TRBD1 CASSLVGQASNEQFF TGTGCCAGCAGCTTAGTGGGACAGGCGTCCAATGAGCAGTTCTTC
TRBJ2-4 NA 15 TRBV7-2 NA CASSFRRVSKNIQYF TGTGCCAGCAGCTTCCGTCGTGTGTCCAAAAACATTCAGTACTTC
TRBJ1-3 NA 14 TRBV2 NA CASSGREFGNTIYF TGTGCCAGCAGTGGGCGGGAATTTGGAAACACCATATATTTT
TRBJ1-2 NA 13 TRBV5-5 TRBD1 CASSRYRGDGYTF TGTGCCAGCAGCCGATACAGGGGGGATGGCTACACCTTC
TRBJ1-1 NA 16 TRBV14 NA CASSHLPRGLNTEAFF TGTGCCAGCAGCCACCTACCCAGAGGTTTAAACACTGAAGCTTTCTTT
TRBJ2-3 NA 14 TRBV28 TRBD1 CASSLDRVLNTQYF TGTGCCAGCAGTTTAGACAGGGTGTTGAATACGCAGTATTTT
TRBJ2-1 once 14 TRBV5-1 TRBD1 CASSLEAGGYEQFF TGCGCCAGCAGCTTGGAGGCAGGGGGCTATGAGCAGTTCTTC
TRBJ1-2 NA 14 TRBV5-1 NA CASSLEGVSRGYTF TGCGCCAGCAGCTTGGAAGGGGTGTCGCGTGGCTACACCTTC
TRBJ2-1 NA 15 TRBV18 TRBD1 CASSPAGQGVNEQFF TGTGCCAGCTCACCGGCGGGACAGGGGGTTAATGAGCAGTTCTTC
TRBJ1-5 once 18 TRBV4-1 NA CASSQGASRVTHNQPQHF TGCGCCAGCAGCCAAGGCGCGTCCCGAGTAACACACAATCAGCCCCAGCATTTT
TRBJ2-7 NA 14 TRBV10-2 TRBD2 CANPPPGGGYEQYF TGCGCCAACCCTCCGCCGGGAGGTGGCTACGAGCAGTACTTC